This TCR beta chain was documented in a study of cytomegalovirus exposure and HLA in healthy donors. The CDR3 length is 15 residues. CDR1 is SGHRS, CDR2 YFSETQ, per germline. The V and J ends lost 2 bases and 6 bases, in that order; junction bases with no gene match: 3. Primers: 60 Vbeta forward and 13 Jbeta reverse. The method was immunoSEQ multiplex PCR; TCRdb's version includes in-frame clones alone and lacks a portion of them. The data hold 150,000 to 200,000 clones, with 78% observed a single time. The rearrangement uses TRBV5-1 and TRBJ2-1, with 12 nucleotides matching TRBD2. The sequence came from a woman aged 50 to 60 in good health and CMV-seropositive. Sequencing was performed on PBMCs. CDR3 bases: TGCGCCAGCAGCTTCCGGACTAGCGGGGTCAATGAGCAGTTCTTC. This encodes CASSFRTSGVNEQFF. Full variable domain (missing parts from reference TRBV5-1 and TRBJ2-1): KAGVTQTPRYLIKTRGQQVTLSCSPISGHRSVSWYQQTPGQGLQFLFEYFSETQRNKGNFPGRFSGRQFSNSRSEMNVSTLELGDSALYLCASSFRTSGVNEQFFGPGTRLTVL.